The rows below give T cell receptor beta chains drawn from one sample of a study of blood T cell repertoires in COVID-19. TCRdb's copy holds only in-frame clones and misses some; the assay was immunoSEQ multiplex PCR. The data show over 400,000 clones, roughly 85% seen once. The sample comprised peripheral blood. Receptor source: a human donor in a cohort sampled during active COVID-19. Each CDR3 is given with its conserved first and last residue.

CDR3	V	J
CASRGGAGGYTF	TRBV28	TRBJ1-2
CSAVGGGTEAFF	TRBV29-1	TRBJ1-1
CASTTRTGGQVKLFF	TRBV11-2	TRBJ1-4
CASSHLTGIRSYEQYF	TRBV27	TRBJ2-7
CASSYSAGTQNEKLFF	TRBV6-5	TRBJ1-4
CASSLEGRTRETQYF	TRBV11-2	TRBJ2-5
CASSFTRDRDSGANVLTF	TRBV5-6	TRBJ2-6
CASSRHPYGYTF	TRBV27	TRBJ1-2
CASSYPPGGQGYGYTF	TRBV6-2/TRBV6-3	TRBJ1-2
CASSLEGGTGRTGELFF	TRBV5-1	TRBJ2-2
CASSPLADNYNEQFF	TRBV4-2	TRBJ2-1
CASSLILADTPSGELFF	TRBV28	TRBJ2-2
CASSQRSGPGEEKLFF	TRBV4-1	TRBJ1-4
CASSDRGNTEAFF	TRBV19	TRBJ1-1
CASYLRDSIPTNEKLFF	TRBV21-1	TRBJ1-4
CASSFAGPLNYGYTF	TRBV28	TRBJ1-2
CASSVAEWGAGGSYNEQFF	TRBV9	TRBJ2-1
CASSRGQGLKTQYF	TRBV6-5	TRBJ2-5
CASSPWTGTSKNIQYF	TRBV28	TRBJ2-4